This T cell receptor (beta chain) comes out of a study of spatial heterogeneity in lung cancer. TCRdb re-derived calls from the 5' RACE reads in MiXCR, one entry per CDR3 protein. Of about 10,000 distinct CDR3 sequences in the sample, 3.5% to 4% are singletons; the top ten hold 15% to 20%. V dropped 1 base and J dropped 0 bases, with 10 bases sitting between them. CDR3 size: 16 residues. Germline V gene lookup returns CDR1 MDHEN and CDR2 SYDVKM. This sample's time point: blood taken at disease recurrence. Whole RNA obtained from tumor, nontumor lung or frozen PBMC underwent sequencing without sorting. This clonotype was seen many times. The library was built for alpha chains, so this beta chain is an off-target read and its size means little.

The material was PBMCs, obtained at recurrence. This clonotype originated in a female donor with early-stage non-small cell lung cancer. V and J are TRBV28 and TRBJ1-5; D remains unclear. CDR3 region: CASSLLGRYSNQPQHF. The CDR3 bases are TGTGCCAGCAGTTTATTGGGTCGATATAGCAATCAGCCCCAGCATTTT.